Listed here are 19 T cell receptor beta chains from one sample, sequenced in a study of CD8+ T cells in alopecia areata. Specified treatment: oral pan-JAK inhibitor, 5-10 mg twice daily. Following extraction, RNA underwent reverse transcription to cDNA, which served as the sequencing template. The repertoire was sequenced with immunoSEQ multiplex PCR; TCRdb's copy has only in-frame clones and lacks some. The data show about 250,000 clones, 60% seen once. Material: CD4+ T cells sorted from blood, obtained at week 52, from a patient treated with tofacitinib. The source is a human donor with alopecia areata.

This chain uses TRBV27 with TRBJ2-5; no clear D. Germline lookup yields CDR1 MNHEY and CDR2 SMNVEV (reference sequence). Trimming left V 5 bases short and J 1 base short, with 20 bases between. CDR3 length equals 17 residues. DNA of the CDR3: TGTGCCAGCAGTCCCCGATTCAGTGTGGGGTTCCAAGAGACCCAGTACTTC. Translated: CASSPRFSVGFQETQYF.

This chain links TRBV7-6 with TRBJ1-1, with D perhaps TRBD1 (6 bases). Germline CDR1 and CDR2: SGHVS and FNYEAQ. Trimming shortened V by 0 bases and J by 6 bases, and 11 bases separated the two germline ends. This CDR3 is built from 14 residues. CDR3 coding DNA: TGTGCCAGCAGCTTAGCGTGGGGACACGCTGAAGCTTTCTTT. This sequence encodes CASSLAWGHAEAFF.

In its sample, this clone was seen a few times. The sample contains more than one DNA sequence encoding this CDR3. The chain joins TRBV7-9 to TRBJ1-5; 7 nucleotides line up with TRBD1. The V gene end was trimmed by 5 bases and the J gene end by 4 bases; junction bases not matched to a gene: 5. Germline lookup yields CDR1 SEHNR and CDR2 FQNEAQ (reference sequence). This CDR3 has 14 amino acids. CDR3 sequence reads: CASSPPGGNQPQHF. CDR3 nucleotide sequence: TGTGCCAGCAGCCCCCCAGGGGGGAATCAGCCCCAGCATTTT.

The V and J genes are TRBV9 and TRBJ1-2; the D gene is possibly TRBD1 (5 bases). The CDR3 has 12 amino acids. Trimming cost V 0 bases and J 8 bases, with 8 bases left between them. Germline V gene lookup returns CDR1 SGDLS and CDR2 YYNGEE. The chain's CDR3 is CASSVVRDGYTF. In DNA, the CDR3 is TGTGCCAGCAGCGTAGTCAGGGACGGCTACACCTTC.

The CDR3 here is CASSSQPTGLATEAFF. The CDR3, as DNA: TGTGCCAGCAGCTCCCAGCCGACAGGTCTCGCCACTGAAGCTTTCTTT. The chain joins TRBV7-2 to TRBJ1-1; possibly TRBD1 for D (6 bases). Per germline, CDR1 SGHTA and CDR2 FQGNSA. This CDR3 spans 16 amino acids. The ends were cut back, 4 bases at V and 4 bases at J, with 19 bases in the middle.

In this sample, this clone turned up a few times. This chain links TRBV7-9 with TRBJ1-5, with D unresolved. CDR3 length equals 15 residues. V was clipped by 1 base and J by 0 bases, with 7 bases between them. Germline CDR1 and CDR2: SEHNR and FQNEAQ (reference sequence). CDR3 region: CASSLVGYSNQPQHF. The CDR3 bases are TGTGCCAGCAGCTTAGTGGGGTATAGCAATCAGCCCCAGCATTTT. Full variable domain (outside the CDR3, taken from reference TRBV7-9 and TRBJ1-5): DTGVSQNPRHKITKRGQNVTFRCDPISEHNRLYWYRQTLGQGPEFLTYFQNEAQLEKSRLLSDRFSAERPKGSFSTLEIQRTEQGDSAMYLCASSLVGYSNQPQHFGDGTRLSIL.

This clone showed up just once. The chain links TRBV11-2 to TRBJ2-3, with D perhaps TRBD1 (5 bases). The CDR3 has 15 residues. Germline V gene data show CDR1 as SGHAT and CDR2 as FQNNGV. V lost 5 bases, J lost 1 base, and 13 bases lay in between. Here the CDR3 DNA reads TGTGCCAGCAGCCAAGGGGTCTTAGGCACAGATACGCAGTATTTT. Protein sequence: CASSQGVLGTDTQYF.

This clone came up a few times. The V and J genes are TRBV5-1 and TRBJ2-6; unclear D gene. V was pared by 4 bases and J by 4 bases, with 12 bases between. The CDR3 runs 15 residues. The germline V gene has CDR1 SGHRS and CDR2 YFSETQ. CDR3 amino acids: CASSPGPRGANVLTF. CDR3 in DNA: TGCGCCAGCAGCCCCGGACCCCGGGGGGCCAACGTCCTGACTTTC.

In this sample, this clone turned up a few times. The rearrangement links TRBV7-2 to TRBJ2-7; D is unclear. Germline loops: CDR1 SGHTA, CDR2 FQGNSA. There are 15 residues in the CDR3. V was trimmed by 1 base and J by 3 bases, leaving 13 bases between them. CDR3 loop: CASSLGSQKLYEQYF. The CDR3, as DNA: TGTGCCAGCAGCTTAGGGTCCCAGAAACTCTACGAGCAGTACTTC.

This chain connects TRBV12-5 to TRBJ2-5; TRBD2 agrees at 7 bases. Trimming took 6 bases from V and 4 from J; bases not matched to a gene: 8. The CDR3 runs to 14 residues. Germline CDR1 is LGHNT and CDR2 is FRNRAP. CDR3 amino acids: CASGGSGDGETQYF. In DNA, the CDR3 is TGTGCTAGTGGAGGCAGCGGGGATGGAGAGACCCAGTACTTC.

The chain is built from TRBV7-9 and TRBJ1-1; D unresolved. This CDR3 has 14 residues. V lost 2 bases, J lost 0 bases, and 7 bases lay in between. Germline V gives CDR1 SEHNR, CDR2 FQNEAQ (reference sequence). The CDR3 spells CASSLWELNTEAFF. CDR3 sequence (DNA): TGTGCCAGCAGCTTATGGGAGTTGAACACTGAAGCTTTCTTT.

This chain joins TRBV30 and TRBJ2-1, with D perhaps matching TRBD1 (6 bases). This CDR3 has 13 amino acids. Germline V gives CDR1 GTSNPN, CDR2 SVGIG (reference sequence). V gave up 4 bases and J gave up 10 bases, with 17 bases separating them. The DNA of the CDR3 is TGTGCCTGGAACCAGCTCAGGGGTTACGAGCAGTTCTTC. Its translation: CAWNQLRGYEQFF.

The chain recombines TRBV29-1 with TRBJ2-3, with D possibly TRBD1 on 5 matching bases. Trimming removed 6 bases from V and 2 bases from J, with 18 bases in between. Looked up from germline, CDR1 is SQVTM and CDR2 is ANQGSEA. The CDR3 loop spans 15 amino acids. The CDR3 sequence is CSVSDSALSTDTQYF. The CDR3, as DNA: TGCAGCGTATCTGACAGCGCCCTTTCCACAGATACGCAGTATTTT.

The V gene is TRBV5-4, the J gene TRBJ1-1, with TRBD1 matching 10 bases. The CDR3 consists of 14 residues. Unmatched junction bases numbered 2, after V lost 5 bases and J lost 1 base. The germline gives CDR1 SGHNT, CDR2 YYREEE (reference sequence). For the CDR3, the DNA is TGTGCCAGCAGAGGGACAGGGGAGAACACTGAAGCTTTCTTT. Encoded protein: CASRGTGENTEAFF. Complete variable domain (other parts from reference TRBV5-4 and TRBJ1-1): ETGVTQSPTHLIKTRGQQVTLRCSSQSGHNTVSWYQQALGQGPQFIFQYYREEENGRGNFPPRFSGLQFPNYSSELNVNALELDDSALYLCASRGTGENTEAFFGQGTRLTVV.

This clone has a count of ten or more. Here the CDR3 reads CASSLSGGVTDTQYF. In DNA, the CDR3 is TGTGCCAGCAGCCTTAGCGGGGGCGTCACAGATACGCAGTATTTT. The chain uses TRBV28 and TRBJ2-3, with TRBD2 matching over 9 bases. There are 15 residues in the CDR3. V gave up 6 bases and J gave up 2 bases; unmatched junction bases: 6. Germline V gives CDR1 MDHEN, CDR2 SYDVKM.

This clone was counted between two and nine times. This sequence joins TRBV23-1 and TRBJ1-4; D is unresolved. TRBV23-1 is sorted into the ORF group, with uncertain function. This CDR3 region has 16 residues. V gave up 1 base and J gave up 8 bases, with 17 bases separating them. CDR3 loop: CASSQWSSAGPEKLFF. The CDR3 DNA is TGCGCCAGCAGTCAATGGAGTTCGGCAGGTCCCGAAAAACTGTTTTTT.

V is TRBV19 and J is TRBJ2-7; 8 bases map to TRBD2. Germline V lookup: CDR1 LNHDA, CDR2 SQIVND (reference sequence). V lost 6 bases, J lost 3 bases, and 7 bases stayed unmatched. The CDR3 loop spans 14 amino acids. The CDR3 bases are TGTGCCAGTAGCAAGGGACTAGGACTCTACGAGCAGTACTTC. It yields the protein CASSKGLGLYEQYF. The full variable domain, its missing parts supplied by reference TRBV19 and TRBJ2-7, is DGGITQSPKYLFRKEGQNVTLSCEQNLNHDAMYWYRQDPGQGLRLIYYSQIVNDFQKGDIAEGYSVSREKKESFPLTVTSAQKNPTAFYLCASSKGLGLYEQYFGPGTRLTVT.

There are a few counts of this clone. J is TRBJ1-1 and V is TRBV5-4; D is undetermined. The germline gives CDR1 SGHNT, CDR2 YYREEE (reference sequence). CDR3 length: 14 amino acids. The ends were cut back, 0 bases at V and 3 bases at J, with 9 bases in the middle. The CDR3 is CASSLGGGYTEAFF. CDR3 bases: TGTGCCAGCAGCTTGGGTGGCGGGTACACTGAAGCTTTCTTT.

The chain uses TRBV7-3 and TRBJ1-3; 7 positions match TRBD1. Unmatched junction bases numbered 5, after V lost 5 bases and J lost 4 bases. This CDR3 has 14 residues. The germline V gene encodes CDR1 SGHTA and CDR2 FQGTGA. Here the CDR3 reads CASSRTGAGNTIYF. In DNA, the CDR3 is TGTGCCAGCAGCCGTACAGGGGCCGGAAACACCATATATTTT. Based on the CDR3 plus reference TRBV7-3 and TRBJ1-3, the full variable domain is GAGVSQTPSNKVTEKGKYVELRCDPISGHTALYWYRQSLGQGPEFLIYFQGTGAADDSGLPNDRFFAVRPEGSVSTLKIQRTERGDSAVYLCASSRTGAGNTIYFGEGSWLTVV.